A selection of T cell receptor beta chains follows, all from one sample in a study of T cells in Graves' hyperthyroidism and ophthalmopathy. TCRdb processed the multiplex PCR reads anew with MiXCR; each CDR3 protein has one entry. Among 550,000 to 850,000 distinct CDR3 sequences listed, 18% were seen once. Material for sequencing was blood. These receptor sequences come from a woman in her 50s with Graves' hyperthyroidism that later progressed to Graves' ophthalmopathy. Each CDR3 is given with its conserved first and last residue. D genes are given only for firm matches. Clone size appears in some rows only: once, few, many, or a class for an expanded clone.

>many|TRBV10-3|TRBJ1-6|TRBD1
TGTGCCATCTCGGGGCAGGGGGATTCACCCCTCCACTTT
CAISGQGDSPLHF
>many|TRBV12-3/TRBV12-4|TRBJ2-5|TRBD1
TGTGCCAGCAGTTTGGCGACAGGGGCACAAGAGACCCAGTACTTC
CASSLATGAQETQYF
>many|TRBV3-1|TRBJ1-2|TRBD1
TGTGCCAGCAGCCCTGGACAGGGAACCTATGGCTACACCTTC
CASSPGQGTYGYTF
>.|TRBV19|TRBJ2-5|TRBD2
TGTGCCAGTAGTATAGTTCCTAGCGGGGGCCCTGGGACCCAGTACTTC
CASSIVPSGGPGTQYF
>.|TRBV11-2|TRBJ2-2|TRBD2
TGTGCCAGCAGGAAACCGGGACTAGCGGGTCCCGGGGAGCTGTTTTTT
CASRKPGLAGPGELFF
>.|TRBV20-1|TRBJ2-5|.
TGCAGTGCTAGAGTCTCCGAAGGGAGGGAGACCCAGTACTTC
CSARVSEGRETQYF
>many|TRBV5-1|TRBJ1-5|.
TGCGCCAGCAGCTTGGGGGGGCCAGGTCAGCCCCAGCATTTT
CASSLGGPGQPQHF
>.|TRBV20-1|TRBJ1-3|.
TGCAGTGCTAGTTCCTCTGGAAACACCATATATTTT
CSASSSGNTIYF
>many|TRBV2|TRBJ1-1|.
TGTGCCAGCAAAGAGCCAGTCAACACTGAAGCTTTCTTT
CASKEPVNTEAFF
>.|TRBV4-1|TRBJ1-1|.
TGCGCCAGCAGCCATGGGACGGGGGACCTACCTATGAACACTGAAGCTTTCTTT
CASSHGTGDLPMNTEAFF
>.|TRBV13|TRBJ2-2|.
TGTGCCAGCAGCCCGGGGCGGACCGGGGAGCTGTTTTTT
CASSPGRTGELFF
>many|TRBV4-1|TRBJ1-1|.
TGCGCCAGCAGCCCAAGTGCAGGATGGGGCACTGAAGCTTTCTTT
CASSPSAGWGTEAFF
>many|TRBV6-2/TRBV6-3|TRBJ2-3|.
TGTGCCAGCAGTTACTCGCTGGCCGCAGGCACAGATACGCAGTATTTT
CASSYSLAAGTDTQYF
>few|TRBV10-3|TRBJ1-2|TRBD1
TGTGCCATCAGTCCAGGACAGGCCGAGTTTGGCTACACCTTC
CAISPGQAEFGYTF
>.|TRBV4-2|TRBJ1-2|.
TGTGCCAGCAGCCAAGAAGGCACCCTTAACTATGGCTACACCTTC
CASSQEGTLNYGYTF
>.|TRBV29-1|TRBJ1-2|.
TGCAGCGTTGACCTATTGGCAGGGCGGTCGGGAAACTATGGCTACACCTTC
CSVDLLAGRSGNYGYTF
>.|TRBV3-1|TRBJ1-2|.
TGTGCCAGCAGCTATTACCGGGACCTAAGGTCCCACTATGGCTACACCTTC
CASSYYRDLRSHYGYTF
>few|TRBV9|TRBJ1-6|.
TGTGCCAGCAGCGCACCCCGGGGGGATAATTCACCCCTCCACTTT
CASSAPRGDNSPLHF
>.|TRBV3-1|TRBJ1-2|TRBD1
TGTGCCAGCAGCCAAGATGTGGGGACAGGGACCTATGGCTACACCTTC
CASSQDVGTGTYGYTF
>few|TRBV24-1|TRBJ2-1|TRBD2
TGTGCCACCAGTGATTCGCCCGGGACTAGCGTCGACAATGAGCAGTTCTTC
CATSDSPGTSVDNEQFF
>many|TRBV7-6|TRBJ2-1|.
TGTGCCAGCAGCTTAACCAGTGACTACAATGAGCAGTTCTTC
CASSLTSDYNEQFF
>many|TRBV18|TRBJ1-5|.
TGTGCCAGCAGTCCGGAGGGGAGCAATCAGCCCCAGCATTTT
CASSPEGSNQPQHF
>few|TRBV6-1|TRBJ1-2|.
TGTGCCAGCAGCTCCCCCGGGAGCAGCAACTATGGCCACACCTTC
CASSSPGSSNYGHTF
>.|TRBV9|TRBJ2-1|TRBD2
TGTGCCAGCAGCGTAGGGGCGGGGGTCAATGAGCAGTTCTTC
CASSVGAGVNEQFF
>many|TRBV3-1|TRBJ2-7|.
TGTGCCAGCAGCCACAAGTTGGCAGCTTCAGCGTACTTC
CASSHKLAASAYF
>few|TRBV6-1|TRBJ2-1|TRBD2
TGTGCCAGCAGCGAATATCTACTAGCGGGGGGTGCTAATGAGCAGTTCTTC
CASSEYLLAGGANEQFF
>many|TRBV20-1|TRBJ2-4|TRBD1
TGCAGTGCTACAGTGTTAAGCAGGGGGTTTGCCAAAAACATTCAGTACTTC
CSATVLSRGFAKNIQYF
>.|TRBV6-1|TRBJ2-1|TRBD1
TGTGCCAGCACACTACGGGTGGACAGGGTGGGGAATGAGCAGTTCTTC
CASTLRVDRVGNEQFF
>many|TRBV5-1|TRBJ2-2|.
TGCGCCAGCAGCTTGGACAGACTTCCTAACACCGGGGAGCTGTTTTTT
CASSLDRLPNTGELFF
>few|TRBV20-1|TRBJ1-2|.
TGCAGTGCTACAGATGGGACGGATCTTGGGGACTACTATGGCTACACCTTC
CSATDGTDLGDYYGYTF
>few|TRBV15|TRBJ1-2|.
TGTGCCACCAGCAGATCTTCTCTCGGCTACTATGGCTACACCTTC
CATSRSSLGYYGYTF
>many|TRBV6-2/TRBV6-3|TRBJ1-2|.
TGTGCCAGCAGTTACTATGTAGGTGCTGGCTACACCTTC
CASSYYVGAGYTF